These 8 T cell receptor beta chains came from one sample sequenced in a study of cytotoxic CD8 clonotypes in ibrutinib-treated CLL. TCRdb's copy holds only in-frame clones and misses some; the assay was immunoSEQ multiplex PCR. Counted here are roughly 180,000 clones, 55% to 85% occurring once; the ten biggest clones make up around an eighth. The material sequenced was PBMCs, taken after 24 months of ibrutinib treatment. The receptors were gathered from a human donor with chronic lymphocytic leukemia.

V usage is TRBV29-1 and J usage is TRBJ2-3; 7 bases map to TRBD1. From germline, CDR1 is SQVTM and CDR2 ANQGSEA. This CDR3 comprises 15 residues. The V and J ends lost 0 bases and 3 bases, in that order; junction bases with no gene match: 6. The DNA for the CDR3 is TGCAGCGTTGAAGACTTCCCGGGACAGACAGATACGCAGTATTTT. Its translation: CSVEDFPGQTDTQYF.

The chain couples TRBV7-2 to TRBJ2-1; either TRBD1 or TRBD2 may fit D (5 bases each). V lost 0 bases and J 4 bases, leaving 10 bases between the germline ends. The CDR3 is 15 residues long. Germline V gene data show CDR1 as SGHTA and CDR2 as FQGNSA. For the CDR3, the DNA is TGTGCCAGCAGCTTAGCCGGGACCGTATACAATGAGCAGTTCTTC. Amino acids: CASSLAGTVYNEQFF. The whole variable domain, filled in from reference TRBV7-2 and TRBJ2-1, reads GAGVSQSPSNKVTEKGKDVELRCDPISGHTALYWYRQSLGQGLEFLIYFQGNSAPDKSGLPSDRFSAERTGGSVSTLTIQRTQQEDSAVYLCASSLAGTVYNEQFFGPGTRLTVL.

This rearrangement joins TRBV28 to TRBJ2-2; D not certain. V was shortened by 2 bases and J by 6 bases, with 13 bases between the two germline ends. This CDR3 is built from 15 residues. CDR1 and CDR2 (germline): MDHEN, SYDVKM. CDR3 sequence reads: CASSLGLARAGELFF. CDR3 nucleotides: TGTGCCAGCAGTTTAGGTTTAGCTAGAGCCGGGGAGCTGTTTTTT. The full variable domain, rest sourced from reference TRBV28 and TRBJ2-2, is DVKVTQSSRYLVKRTGEKVFLECVQDMDHENMFWYRQDPGLGLRLIYFSYDVKMKEKGDIPEGYSVSREKKERFSLILESASTNQTSMYLCASSLGLARAGELFFGEGSRLTVL.

In regard to this clone: Other DNA sequences within the sample encode an identical CDR3. The V call is TRBV20-1, the J call TRBJ2-5; D not certain. The V end lost 2 bases, the J end lost 2 bases, and 0 bases lay between the germline ends. Germline V lookup: CDR1 DFQATT, CDR2 SNEGSKA (reference sequence). The CDR3 is 10 amino acids. CDR3 loop: CSARQETQYF. As DNA, the CDR3 is TGCAGTGCTAGACAAGAGACCCAGTACTTC.

Concerning this clone itself: The CDR3 does not end in the conserved phenylalanine or tryptophan, so this is likely a read error. The DNA is left out, because the CDR3 cannot be placed on it with certainty; the CDR3 is given as TCRdb lists it. The chain joins TRBV21-1 to TRBJ2-7. TRBV21-1 represents a pseudogene. The CDR3 is 10 amino acids long, termini counted. The CDR3: CASSNYEQYL.

The V call is TRBV5-1, the J call TRBJ1-6; 10 bases map to TRBD1. After removal of 0 bases from V and 6 bases from J, the junction contained 9 bases not matched to a gene. Germline CDR1 is SGHRS and CDR2 is YFSETQ. The CDR3 is 18 amino acids. The CDR3 protein is CASSLDNRQGALNSPLHF. In DNA form, the CDR3 reads TGCGCCAGCAGCTTGGATAACCGACAGGGGGCGCTTAATTCACCCCTCCACTTT.

This clone was recorded once. The rearrangement joins TRBV5-1 to TRBJ1-2; the match to TRBD1 covers 8 bases. Germline V CDR1 and CDR2: SGHRS, YFSETQ. The CDR3 loop spans 14 amino acids. V was pared by 4 bases and J by 6 bases, with 8 bases of the junction left unmatched. CDR3 nucleotides: TGCGCCAGCAGCCCCCGGGCAGGGGGCGATGGCTACACCTTC. This sequence encodes CASSPRAGGDGYTF.

The rearrangement joins TRBV11-2 to TRBJ1-2; D gene uncertain. V dropped 1 base and J dropped 2 bases, with 11 bases sitting between them. Germline V gene lookup returns CDR1 SGHAT and CDR2 FQNNGV. The CDR3 totals 15 residues. For the CDR3, the DNA is TGTGCCAGCAGCTTAGGCGGCGGCTGGAACTATGGCTACACCTTC. It is translated as CASSLGGGWNYGYTF.